These T cell receptor beta chains were read from a single sample in a study of identical twins. TCRdb analysed the 5' RACE reads with MiXCR anew, one entry per CDR3 protein. The data show about 150,000 distinct CDR3 sequences, 3% to 4.5% seen once. Sequencing was performed on memory T cells sorted from blood. The source is a man in his late teens or twenties in good health. Both conserved end residues are part of each CDR3. Fields, in order: D gene, J gene, V gene, clone size, CDR3 length, CDR3 protein, CDR3 DNA. A D gene is named only where the DNA matches it firmly. Clone size, where shown, is once, few, many, or a class for clones that have expanded.

D gene: TRBD2; J gene: TRBJ2-3; V gene: TRBV7-2; clone size: many; CDR3 length: 12; CDR3 protein: CASTSRGGTQYF; CDR3 DNA: TGTGCCAGCACCTCACGCGGGGGGACGCAGTATTTT
D gene: .; J gene: TRBJ1-1; V gene: TRBV11-1; clone size: many; CDR3 length: 12; CDR3 protein: CASSQRTGEAFF; CDR3 DNA: TGTGCCAGCAGCCAACGTACAGGGGAAGCTTTCTTT
D gene: .; J gene: TRBJ1-1; V gene: TRBV5-1; clone size: many; CDR3 length: 14; CDR3 protein: CASSPTLMNTEAFF; CDR3 DNA: TGCGCCAGCAGCCCGACGCTTATGAACACTGAAGCTTTCTTT
D gene: .; J gene: TRBJ2-5; V gene: TRBV15; clone size: many; CDR3 length: 14; CDR3 protein: CATSRPGREETQYF; CDR3 DNA: TGTGCCACCAGCAGACCCGGACGGGAAGAGACCCAGTACTTC
D gene: .; J gene: TRBJ2-2; V gene: TRBV11-3; clone size: many; CDR3 length: 14; CDR3 protein: CASSPTRSGGELFF; CDR3 DNA: TGTGCCAGCAGTCCAACAAGGAGTGGCGGGGAGCTGTTTTTT
D gene: TRBD2; J gene: TRBJ2-2; V gene: TRBV2; clone size: few; CDR3 length: 15; CDR3 protein: CASKGLALGAGELFF; CDR3 DNA: TGTGCCAGCAAGGGACTAGCGTTAGGGGCCGGGGAGCTGTTTTTT
D gene: .; J gene: TRBJ2-3; V gene: TRBV4-1; clone size: many; CDR3 length: 16; CDR3 protein: CASSQALGHGTDTQYF; CDR3 DNA: TGCGCCAGCAGCCAAGCTCTAGGACACGGGACAGATACGCAGTATTTT
D gene: .; J gene: TRBJ1-1; V gene: TRBV18; clone size: many; CDR3 length: 11; CDR3 protein: CASRGRTEAFF; CDR3 DNA: TGTGCCAGCAGGGGAAGAACTGAAGCTTTCTTT
D gene: .; J gene: TRBJ1-4; V gene: TRBV7-9; clone size: many; CDR3 length: 12; CDR3 protein: CASSPEPEKLFF; CDR3 DNA: TGTGCCAGCAGCCCCGAACCCGAAAAACTGTTTTTT
D gene: .; J gene: TRBJ1-5; V gene: TRBV7-9; clone size: many; CDR3 length: 12; CDR3 protein: CASSYLNQPQHF; CDR3 DNA: TGTGCCAGCAGCTACTTAAATCAGCCCCAGCATTTT
D gene: TRBD2; J gene: TRBJ2-1; V gene: TRBV20-1; clone size: many; CDR3 length: 13; CDR3 protein: CSAPTSGRYEQFF; CDR3 DNA: TGCAGTGCCCCCACTAGCGGGAGATATGAGCAGTTCTTC
D gene: .; J gene: TRBJ2-3; V gene: TRBV28; clone size: many; CDR3 length: 17; CDR3 protein: CASKGHTGTPDEDTQYF; CDR3 DNA: TGTGCCAGCAAGGGACATACCGGGACTCCGGATGAGGATACGCAGTATTTT
D gene: .; J gene: TRBJ2-3; V gene: TRBV7-7; clone size: many; CDR3 length: 17; CDR3 protein: CASSLRLSRDLTDTQYF; CDR3 DNA: TGTGCCAGCAGCTTACGTTTGTCGCGGGACCTCACAGATACGCAGTATTTT
D gene: .; J gene: TRBJ2-5; V gene: TRBV2; clone size: many; CDR3 length: 13; CDR3 protein: CASSGGTLETQYF; CDR3 DNA: TGTGCCAGCAGTGGGGGGACTTTAGAGACCCAGTACTTC
D gene: .; J gene: TRBJ2-5; V gene: TRBV6-5; clone size: many; CDR3 length: 15; CDR3 protein: CASSLLQGEQETQYF; CDR3 DNA: TGTGCCAGCAGTTTGCTACAGGGTGAGCAAGAGACCCAGTACTTC
D gene: .; J gene: TRBJ2-2; V gene: TRBV4-3; clone size: many; CDR3 length: 14; CDR3 protein: CASTAAANTGELFF; CDR3 DNA: TGCGCCAGCACGGCGGCGGCAAACACCGGGGAGCTGTTTTTT
D gene: .; J gene: TRBJ2-2; V gene: TRBV14; clone size: few; CDR3 length: 14; CDR3 protein: CASSQEISSGELFF; CDR3 DNA: TGTGCCAGCAGCCAAGAAATTAGCTCCGGGGAGCTGTTTTTT
D gene: .; J gene: TRBJ2-6; V gene: TRBV6-8; clone size: few; CDR3 length: 18; CDR3 protein: CASSGSLSAHSGANVLTF; CDR3 DNA: TGTGCCAGCAGTGGATCCCTTTCGGCCCACTCTGGGGCCAACGTCCTGACTTTC
D gene: .; J gene: TRBJ2-3; V gene: TRBV5-1; clone size: many; CDR3 length: 12; CDR3 protein: CASSRVADTQYF; CDR3 DNA: TGCGCCAGCAGCCGAGTGGCAGATACGCAGTATTTT
D gene: TRBD2; J gene: TRBJ2-7; V gene: TRBV20-1; clone size: many; CDR3 length: 14; CDR3 protein: CSARAAGVSHEQYF; CDR3 DNA: TGCAGTGCTAGAGCCGCGGGAGTTTCCCACGAGCAGTACTTC
D gene: .; J gene: TRBJ1-5; V gene: TRBV7-2; clone size: many; CDR3 length: 14; CDR3 protein: CASSLHTSNQPQHF; CDR3 DNA: TGTGCCAGCAGCTTACACACTAGCAATCAGCCCCAGCATTTT
D gene: TRBD2; J gene: TRBJ2-3; V gene: TRBV28; clone size: many; CDR3 length: 14; CDR3 protein: CASSLGGGRDTQYF; CDR3 DNA: TGTGCCAGCAGTTTAGGCGGGGGGAGAGATACGCAGTATTTT
D gene: .; J gene: TRBJ2-3; V gene: TRBV12-3/TRBV12-4; clone size: many; CDR3 length: 17; CDR3 protein: CASSERGGPSSTDTQYF; CDR3 DNA: TGTGCCAGCAGCGAAAGGGGAGGCCCCTCTAGCACAGATACGCAGTATTTT
D gene: .; J gene: TRBJ2-2; V gene: TRBV24-1; clone size: .; CDR3 length: 14; CDR3 protein: CATSLSDNTGELFF; CDR3 DNA: TGTGCCACCAGTCTCTCAGATAACACCGGGGAGCTGTTTTTT
D gene: .; J gene: TRBJ2-1; V gene: TRBV27; clone size: many; CDR3 length: 15; CDR3 protein: CASSFAGGSYNEQFF; CDR3 DNA: TGTGCCAGCAGTTTCGCGGGCGGCTCCTACAATGAGCAGTTCTTC
D gene: TRBD1; J gene: TRBJ2-5; V gene: TRBV25-1; clone size: many; CDR3 length: 14; CDR3 protein: CASTMGQGVETQYF; CDR3 DNA: TGTGCCAGCACCATGGGACAGGGAGTAGAGACCCAGTACTTC
D gene: TRBD1; J gene: TRBJ2-7; V gene: TRBV18; clone size: many; CDR3 length: 13; CDR3 protein: CASSRQGNDEQYF; CDR3 DNA: TGTGCCAGCTCACGACAGGGTAACGACGAGCAGTACTTC
D gene: .; J gene: TRBJ2-7; V gene: TRBV20-1; clone size: many; CDR3 length: 12; CDR3 protein: CSAEATGYEQYF; CDR3 DNA: TGCAGTGCTGAAGCGACGGGTTACGAGCAGTACTTC
D gene: .; J gene: TRBJ1-4; V gene: TRBV3-1; clone size: .; CDR3 length: 14; CDR3 protein: CASSLRTRTEKLFF; CDR3 DNA: TGTGCCAGCAGCCTACGGACGAGGACTGAAAAACTGTTTTTT
D gene: TRBD2; J gene: TRBJ2-7; V gene: TRBV29-1; clone size: many; CDR3 length: 14; CDR3 protein: CSVEGLAGTYEQYF; CDR3 DNA: TGCAGCGTTGAAGGACTAGCGGGAACCTACGAGCAGTACTTC
D gene: TRBD1; J gene: TRBJ2-1; V gene: TRBV6-1; clone size: .; CDR3 length: 16; CDR3 protein: CASSGLTGGLYNEQFF; CDR3 DNA: TGTGCCAGCAGTGGTTTGACAGGGGGACTTTACAATGAGCAGTTCTTC
D gene: .; J gene: TRBJ2-1; V gene: TRBV29-1; clone size: many; CDR3 length: 14; CDR3 protein: CSVVAGSSYNEQFF; CDR3 DNA: TGCAGCGTTGTGGCTGGAAGCTCCTACAATGAGCAGTTCTTC
D gene: .; J gene: TRBJ1-5; V gene: TRBV27; clone size: many; CDR3 length: 15; CDR3 protein: CASSLLPRTDQPQHF; CDR3 DNA: TGTGCCAGCAGTTTGCTCCCGCGGACAGATCAGCCCCAGCATTTT
D gene: .; J gene: TRBJ2-2; V gene: TRBV18; clone size: few; CDR3 length: 15; CDR3 protein: CASSPAEPNTGELFF; CDR3 DNA: TGTGCCAGCTCACCGGCGGAGCCAAACACCGGGGAGCTGTTTTTT
D gene: .; J gene: TRBJ2-1; V gene: TRBV9; clone size: .; CDR3 length: 14; CDR3 protein: CASSGGGTPGGQFF; CDR3 DNA: TGTGCCAGCAGCGGGGGCGGGACACCCGGGGGGCAGTTCTTC
D gene: .; J gene: TRBJ2-5; V gene: TRBV7-6; clone size: many; CDR3 length: 15; CDR3 protein: CASSLDAGGLETQYF; CDR3 DNA: TGTGCCAGCAGCTTAGATGCAGGGGGGTTAGAGACCCAGTACTTC
D gene: TRBD2; J gene: TRBJ2-2; V gene: TRBV6-5; clone size: many; CDR3 length: 16; CDR3 protein: CASSYFGGRSPGELFF; CDR3 DNA: TGTGCCAGCAGTTATTTTGGCGGGAGATCCCCCGGGGAGCTGTTTTTT
D gene: .; J gene: TRBJ1-1; V gene: TRBV15; clone size: .; CDR3 length: 12; CDR3 protein: CATSRGDGEAFF; CDR3 DNA: TGTGCCACCAGCAGAGGAGACGGGGAGGCTTTCTTT
D gene: .; J gene: TRBJ2-7; V gene: TRBV28; clone size: .; CDR3 length: 17; CDR3 protein: CASSFAFWLSTGDEQYF; CDR3 DNA: TGTGCCAGCAGTTTCGCTTTTTGGTTATCTACCGGGGACGAGCAGTACTTC
D gene: TRBD1; J gene: TRBJ2-7; V gene: TRBV29-1; clone size: many; CDR3 length: 14; CDR3 protein: CSVGQGVGSYEQYF; CDR3 DNA: TGCAGCGTAGGACAGGGTGTCGGTTCCTACGAGCAGTACTTC
D gene: TRBD2; J gene: TRBJ2-3; V gene: TRBV2; clone size: many; CDR3 length: 15; CDR3 protein: CASSRTSGSTDTQYF; CDR3 DNA: TGTGCCAGCAGCCGGACTAGCGGGAGTACAGATACGCAGTATTTT
D gene: .; J gene: TRBJ2-6; V gene: TRBV20-1; clone size: many; CDR3 length: 15; CDR3 protein: CSARDPWSGANVLTF; CDR3 DNA: TGCAGTGCTAGAGATCCCTGGTCTGGGGCCAACGTCCTGACTTTC
D gene: .; J gene: TRBJ2-5; V gene: TRBV20-1; clone size: many; CDR3 length: 16; CDR3 protein: CSAHLPGTSFGGTQYF; CDR3 DNA: TGCAGTGCTCACTTGCCCGGGACTTCCTTCGGAGGGACCCAGTACTTC
D gene: .; J gene: TRBJ2-5; V gene: TRBV29-1; clone size: many; CDR3 length: 14; CDR3 protein: CSVATGAGQETQYF; CDR3 DNA: TGCAGCGTAGCGACAGGAGCCGGTCAAGAGACCCAGTACTTC
D gene: .; J gene: TRBJ2-1; V gene: TRBV19; clone size: .; CDR3 length: 14; CDR3 protein: CASSIVLGSNEQFF; CDR3 DNA: TGTGCCAGTAGTATAGTTCTCGGGAGCAATGAGCAGTTCTTC
D gene: .; J gene: TRBJ1-2; V gene: TRBV12-3/TRBV12-4; clone size: many; CDR3 length: 13; CDR3 protein: CASTRGTSLGYTF; CDR3 DNA: TGTGCCAGCACTCGAGGGACATCTCTTGGCTACACCTTC
D gene: .; J gene: TRBJ2-1; V gene: TRBV20-1; clone size: .; CDR3 length: 13; CDR3 protein: CSARGLSETEQFF; CDR3 DNA: TGCAGTGCTAGAGGTTTGTCGGAGACAGAGCAGTTCTTC
D gene: .; J gene: TRBJ1-1; V gene: TRBV20-1; clone size: many; CDR3 length: 12; CDR3 protein: CSAGGRNTEAFF; CDR3 DNA: TGCAGTGCCGGCGGAAGAAACACTGAAGCTTTCTTT
D gene: TRBD1; J gene: TRBJ1-1; V gene: TRBV12-3/TRBV12-4; clone size: many; CDR3 length: 21; CDR3 protein: CASSLFYVKQVFGQGFTEAFF; CDR3 DNA: TGTGCCAGCAGTTTATTCTATGTGAAGCAGGTATTCGGACAGGGATTTACTGAAGCTTTCTTT
D gene: TRBD1; J gene: TRBJ1-6; V gene: TRBV12-3/TRBV12-4; clone size: many; CDR3 length: 15; CDR3 protein: CASNLDTGGGSPLHF; CDR3 DNA: TGTGCCAGCAACCTGGATACAGGGGGCGGTTCACCCCTCCACTTT
D gene: .; J gene: TRBJ1-1; V gene: TRBV5-1; clone size: few; CDR3 length: 15; CDR3 protein: CASSLSPAGETEAFF; CDR3 DNA: TGCGCCAGCAGCTTGTCTCCGGCAGGGGAGACTGAAGCTTTCTTT
D gene: TRBD2; J gene: TRBJ2-2; V gene: TRBV12-3/TRBV12-4; clone size: many; CDR3 length: 16; CDR3 protein: CASSLWGGRAAGELFF; CDR3 DNA: TGTGCCAGCAGTTTGTGGGGCGGGAGGGCCGCCGGGGAGCTGTTTTTT
D gene: .; J gene: TRBJ2-1; V gene: TRBV27; clone size: many; CDR3 length: 15; CDR3 protein: CASSRSWSSYNEQFF; CDR3 DNA: TGTGCCAGCAGTCGCTCCTGGAGCTCCTACAATGAGCAGTTCTTC